In this sample, the clone carrying this T cell receptor beta chain turned up a few times. Antigen specificity is unknown. This sample is drawn from a study of early T cells in non-severe SARS-CoV-2 infection. Study background: Sequencing input comprised bulk RNA from unsorted whole blood; chain pairing was not available.

The germline V gene has CDR1 MNHNY and CDR2 SVGAGI (reference sequence). V lost 7 bases to trimming and J lost 1 base, with 8 bases between them. The CDR3 runs 12 residues. Study observations and caveats: Matching with VDJdb favored anti-spike CD8 responses (missing private and CD4 specificities).

Researchers attached unique molecular identifiers to individual cDNA molecules. Each CDR3 protein gets one entry after TCRdb re-called the 5' RACE reads with MiXCR. The data show more than 65,000 distinct CDR3 sequences, approximately 4.5% seen once. V gene TRBV6-6 combines with J gene TRBJ2-7; D gene uncertain. The source of this sequence is an adult who was a healthcare worker with PCR-confirmed SARS-CoV-2 infection or an uninfected control (not recorded which). The donor label of this sample is uncertain. Sample: whole blood, taken at baseline. DNA of the CDR3: TGTGCCAGCAACGATGCGTCCTACGAGCAGTACTTC. It translates to CASNDASYEQYF.